The 21 T cell receptor beta chains given below trace back to one sample, sequenced in a study of blood T cell repertoires in COVID-19. The protocol was immunoSEQ multiplex PCR, while the TCRdb copy is restricted to in-frame clones and leaves out a portion. The sample has more than 100,000 clones; over 75% are singletons. The sequenced sample was peripheral blood. The receptors shown here come from a man older than 75 with acute or convalescent COVID-19.

The chain couples TRBV5-1 to TRBJ2-2, with 7 bases matching TRBD2. The V gene's germline CDR1 is SGHRS and CDR2 YFSETQ. J was trimmed by 2 bases and V by 2 bases; bases with no gene match: 6. The length of the CDR3 is 16 residues. The CDR3 region is CASSLEGGLNTGELFF. The CDR3, as DNA: TGCGCCAGCAGCTTAGAGGGAGGGCTAAACACCGGGGAGCTGTTTTTT.

The rearrangement links TRBV28 to TRBJ2-3; 7 bases line up with TRBD1. Per the germline V gene, CDR1 is MDHEN and CDR2 is SYDVKM. CDR3 length: 14 amino acids. Germline trimming cut 4 bases from V and 3 bases from J; bases unmatched to any gene: 4. The CDR3 DNA reads TGTGCCAGCAGTTCCGGGACAGAGACAGATACGCAGTATTTT. Translating gives CASSSGTETDTQYF.

J is TRBJ2-6 and V is TRBV5-1, with a possible D match to TRBD1 (5 bases). V was trimmed by 0 bases and J by 0 bases, leaving 10 bases between them. Germline lookup yields CDR1 SGHRS and CDR2 YFSETQ. There are 17 residues in the CDR3. This CDR3 is CASSLGQTPSGANVLTF. For the CDR3, the DNA is TGCGCCAGCAGCTTGGGACAGACCCCCTCTGGGGCCAACGTCCTGACTTTC.

The chain employs TRBV6-2 or TRBV6-3 and TRBJ2-7; TRBD2 matches 10 bases. Germline V gene sequence: CDR1 MNHEY, CDR2 SVGEGT. The CDR3 runs to 15 residues. The ends lost 5 bases at V and 2 bases at J; junction bases unmatched: 6. The CDR3 region is CASSGTSENTYEQYF. For the CDR3, the DNA is TGTGCCAGCAGTGGGACTAGCGAGAACACCTACGAGCAGTACTTC.

The chain joins TRBV11-3 to TRBJ1-1, with D maybe TRBD1 (6 bases). The germline CDR1 and CDR2 sequences are SGHNT and YENEEA. The CDR3 sequence is 14 residues long. Trimming shortened V by 5 bases and J by 2 bases, and 12 bases separated the two germline ends. The DNA of the CDR3 is TGTGCCAGCAGCCCCGGGACACCAAACACTGAAGCTTTCTTT. Its protein product is CASSPGTPNTEAFF.

The chain links TRBV25-1 to TRBJ1-5; D not resolved. V was pared by 4 bases and J by 7 bases, with 11 bases between. The CDR3 runs to 13 residues. The V gene's germline CDR1 is MGHDK and CDR2 SYGVNS. The CDR3 here is CASSVGAGQPQHF. DNA for the CDR3: TGTGCCAGCAGTGTAGGAGCCGGACAGCCCCAGCATTTT.

This chain links TRBV28 with TRBJ1-6, with D perhaps matching TRBD1 (5 bases). Germline loops: CDR1 MDHEN, CDR2 SYDVKM. Trimming took 4 bases from V and 7 from J, leaving 14 bases between them. The CDR3 has 15 amino acids. CDR3 protein: CASSSLGGRNSPLHF. Here the CDR3 DNA reads TGTGCCAGCAGTTCCCTCGGGGGTCGGAATTCACCCCTCCACTTT.

This CDR3 is CATGRAAGDGYTF. The CDR3 DNA sequence: TGTGCCACGGGGAGGGCGGCTGGGGATGGCTACACCTTC. The chain has TRBV10-3 and TRBJ1-2, with unresolved D. This CDR3 spans 13 amino acids. Germline V CDR1 and CDR2: ENHRY, SYGVKD. The V end lost 10 bases, the J end lost 6 bases, and 18 bases lay between the germline ends.

V is TRBV5-1 and J is TRBJ1-5, with a tentative D call TRBD1 (6 bases). Germline V lookup: CDR1 SGHRS, CDR2 YFSETQ. The CDR3 contains 16 residues. Trimming shortened V by 0 bases and J by 0 bases, and 10 bases separated the two germline ends. In DNA form, the CDR3 reads TGCGCCAGCAGCTTGGGCACAGGGTATAGCAATCAGCCCCAGCATTTT. Residues: CASSLGTGYSNQPQHF.

The chain is built from TRBV5-6 and TRBJ1-5; D is undetermined. V shed 3 bases and J shed 0 bases, with 13 bases lying between them. The CDR3 loop spans 16 amino acids. The V gene's germline CDR1 is SGHDT and CDR2 YYEEEE. As DNA, the CDR3 is TGTGCCAGCAGCTCCCGTACGGGAGTTAGCAATCAGCCCCAGCATTTT. It encodes CASSSRTGVSNQPQHF.

The V and J genes are TRBV5-1 and TRBJ1-4, with D perhaps TRBD1 (6 bases). CDR1 and CDR2 (germline): SGHRS, YFSETQ. The CDR3 spans 15 residues. Trimming left V 4 bases short and J 5 bases short, with 15 bases between. CDR3 bases: TGCGCCAGCAGCGCGACGACAGGCCCAAATGAAAAACTGTTTTTT. Translated: CASSATTGPNEKLFF.

The V gene is TRBV24-1, the J gene TRBJ2-3; maybe TRBD1 (6 bases). This CDR3 is 13 amino acids long. The germline CDR1 and CDR2 sequences are KGHDR and SFDVKD. The V end was cut by 7 bases, the J end by 8 bases, with 15 bases between. The CDR3, as DNA: TGTGCCACCAGCCCGACAGGTATGGCTACGCAGTATTTT. Protein sequence: CATSPTGMATQYF.

The chain recombines TRBV15 with TRBJ1-5, with D perhaps TRBD1 (6 bases). Trimming left V 5 bases short and J 5 bases short, with 10 bases between. Germline V gene sequence: CDR1 LNHNV, CDR2 YYDKDF (reference sequence). The CDR3 sequence is 13 residues long. The CDR3: CATSFHRDQPQHF. For the CDR3, the DNA is TGTGCCACCAGCTTCCACAGGGATCAGCCCCAGCATTTT.

The chain couples TRBV28 to TRBJ2-2; D possibly corresponds to TRBD2 (5 bases). The CDR3 runs to 14 residues. CDR1 and CDR2 from the germline V gene are MDHEN and SYDVKM. Trimming stripped 6 bases from V and 1 base from J, with 9 bases between. The chain's CDR3 is CASRGSGNTGELFF. In DNA form, the CDR3 reads TGTGCCAGCAGGGGGAGCGGGAACACCGGGGAGCTGTTTTTT.

The chain is built from TRBV6-5 and TRBJ1-2, with 7 bases lining up with TRBD1. This CDR3 region has 12 residues. CDR1 MNHEY and CDR2 SVGAGI come from the germline V gene. Germline trimming cut 6 bases from V and 8 bases from J; bases unmatched to any gene: 6. This CDR3 reads CASSLDRRGYTF. Here the CDR3 DNA reads TGTGCCAGCAGCCTGGACAGGCGGGGCTACACCTTC.

The chain employs TRBV21-1 and TRBJ1-5; the table names TRBD1, a call not compared with the DNA. TRBV21-1 is a listed pseudogene. CDR3 length: 16 amino acids. The CDR3 spells CASSRRDRVSNQPQHF. Here the CDR3 DNA reads TGTGCCAGCAGCCGCCGGGACAGAGTTAGCAATCAGCCCCAGCATTTT.

J is TRBJ2-3 and V is TRBV5-1, with 9 positions matching TRBD2. In germline, CDR1 is SGHRS, CDR2 YFSETQ. The CDR3 sequence is 15 residues long. V was pared by 4 bases and J by 4 bases, with 7 bases of the junction left unmatched. CDR3 region: CASSPISGSPDTQYF. In nucleotides, the CDR3 is TGCGCCAGCAGCCCCATTAGCGGGAGCCCAGATACGCAGTATTTT. The full variable domain, rest sourced from reference TRBV5-1 and TRBJ2-3, is KAGVTQTPRYLIKTRGQQVTLSCSPISGHRSVSWYQQTPGQGLQFLFEYFSETQRNKGNFPGRFSGRQFSNSRSEMNVSTLELGDSALYLCASSPISGSPDTQYFGPGTRLTVL.

The gene calls are TRBV3-1 (or the pseudogene TRBV3-2) and TRBJ1-1, with D unresolved. Per the germline V gene, CDR1 is LGHDT and CDR2 is YNNKEL (reference sequence). With 4 bases removed from V and 4 bases from J, the gap between germline ends came to 13 bases. The CDR3 runs to 14 residues. This CDR3 is CASSPWLRGTEAFF. In DNA form, the CDR3 reads TGTGCCAGCAGCCCCTGGCTAAGAGGCACTGAAGCTTTCTTT.

This rearrangement joins TRBV2 to TRBJ1-3; D is unclear. The CDR3 length is 17 residues. The germline V gene has CDR1 SNHLY and CDR2 FYNNEI. Trimming pared 4 bases from V and 3 bases from J, leaving 19 bases between. In nucleotides, the CDR3 is TGTGCCAGCAGTGCCCGACATGAGGGCCCCCATGGAAACACCATATATTTT. Residues: CASSARHEGPHGNTIYF. Variable domain in full (rest from reference TRBV2 and TRBJ1-3): EPEVTQTPSHQVTQMGQEVILRCVPISNHLYFYWYRQILGQKVEFLVSFYNNEISEKSEIFDDQFSVERPDGSNFTLKIRSTKLEDSAMYFCASSARHEGPHGNTIYFGEGSWLTVV.

Concerning this clone itself: The junction differs from germline at one of its ends, possibly a read error. The V and J genes are TRBV5-4 and TRBJ2-2, with 10 bases lining up with TRBD2. Per the germline V gene, CDR1 is SGHNT and CDR2 is YYREEE (reference sequence). The CDR3 loop spans 15 amino acids. The CDR3 DNA is TGTACCAGCAGAACTAGCGGGACGAACACCGGGGAGCTGTTTTTT. Its protein product is CTSRTSGTNTGELFF. The full variable domain, its missing parts supplied by reference TRBV5-4 and TRBJ2-2, is ETGVTQSPTHLIKTRGQQVTLRCSSQSGHNTVSWYQQALGQGPQFIFQYYREEENGRGNFPPRFSGLQFPNYSSELNVNALELDDSALYLCTSRTSGTNTGELFFGEGSRLTVL.

The rearrangement joins TRBV6-4 to TRBJ2-1, with D possibly TRBD1 on 6 matching bases. Trimming stripped 6 bases from V and 6 bases from J, with 18 bases between. The CDR3 runs 15 residues. Looked up from germline, CDR1 is MRHNA and CDR2 is SNTAGT. The chain's CDR3 is CASRITGTSGNEQFF. The CDR3, as DNA: TGTGCCAGCAGAATCACCGGGACAAGCGGCAATGAGCAGTTCTTC.